This T cell receptor (beta chain) derives from a study of cytomegalovirus exposure and HLA in healthy donors (dated by TCRdb to about 2017). As for the study more broadly: According to an earlier analysis of 587 of the donors, about 180 million T cells yielded 117 million unique TCR beta sequences and around 300 Gb of sequence data. An early release covering 550 to 650 HLA-typed donors comprised approximately 290 gigabases of sequencing data and roughly 85 million unique TCR sequences. Among the roughly 370 genotyped donors, around 79% belonged to the genetic ancestry cluster associated with self-reported Caucasian donors. The aim of the study was to test whether cataloging public T cell receptors could identify signatures of past pathogen exposure. Using immunosequencing, the study profiled T cell repertoires from some 670 subjects and related those repertoires to cytomegalovirus serostatus. In addition to the first cohort of 666 subjects, a separate validation cohort of some 120 different subjects was used. To predict cytomegalovirus infection status, the study combined high-throughput TCR immunosequencing, statistical association of individual TCRs with disease status, and machine learning. In a later analysis, previously published TCR beta repertoires from 550 to 750 donors were re-analyzed and high-resolution HLA genotyping was added so that TCR occurrence patterns could be studied. Rather than drawing on any new phenotypic data, the later analysis identified candidate immune exposures from TCR beta sequences and the way those sequences occurred across donors. In an earlier analysis of 550 to 700 of the donors, high-throughput TCR beta sequencing was used to judge whether each TCR beta V gene segment behaved as functional or pseudogenic. Donor age, sex, ethnicity and CMV serostatus were compiled together with the repertoire data. In a later genetic analysis, genome-wide SNP genotypes for about 55% of the roughly 700 donors were used, and that subset was treated as a discovery cohort. All discovery cohort repertoires had been generated using a single sequencing platform. HLA typing included class I and class II loci at four-digit resolution. The number of typed donors differed by locus: about 629-640 for A, B, C, DRB1 and DQB1; 522 for DQA1; approximately 600 for DPA1; and around 470 for DPB1. Because of strong linkage in the cohort, five DR-DQ haplotypes were treated as single units for association and clustering. On average, around 230,000 unique TCR beta nucleotide sequences were sequenced per donor among roughly 430 genotyped donors of the cohort, with about 17% of those sequences being non-productive. The paper as a whole reports these results and caveats: The study gave a list of over 150 TCR beta chains associated with cytomegalovirus. A later genetic analysis associated a missense DCLRE1C variant with V-gene and J-gene trimming of TCR beta chains, and an independent cohort replicated the association. A group of highly shared sequence variants was considered likely to be a technical artifact of the sequencing pipeline. A later analysis found that most CMV-associated TCR beta chains appeared HLA-restricted, with HLA associations seemingly driven largely by CMV exposure. While some public TCRs were present in many individuals, most TCR sequences turned up only very rarely across donors. The classifier was reported to diagnose cytomegalovirus status with high specificity and sensitivity in both the original and validation cohorts. Because HLA typing was missing for some donors at each locus, association tests included only the typed subset. Broadly in line with IMGT annotations, most TCR beta V segments showed up in productive rearrangements about 87% or about 30% of the time in an earlier analysis of roughly 590 of the donors. Because counts were too low, 15 to 20 rarely observed V segments, including chromosome 9 orphons, were left out of the earlier analysis of 500 to 650 of the donors. In this cohort, only TCR beta chains were sequenced, and detectable features were limited by the absence of alpha or paired-chain data. Some IMGT-functional V segments, including TRBV6-2 and TRBV6-3, could not be distinguished by the 87-base-pair reads and were therefore excluded. In a later analysis, HLA-associated TCR beta chains were found to be more clonally expanded and to have lower generation probabilities than equally common non-associated chains. In vitro tests confirmed that a few of the cytomegalovirus-associated TCR beta chains recognize cytomegalovirus antigens. Linkage disequilibrium might explain the correlated functional status among segregating V segments, but an unknown experimental factor could not be excluded. In a later analysis, TCR association rates were found to vary across HLA loci, with the most associated TCRs seen for DRB1 alleles and the fewest for HLA-C alleles. CMV serostatus was the only immune exposure information available for the cohort. A later analysis reported that several top co-occurrence clusters appeared linked to parvovirus B19, influenza, CMV and Epstein-Barr virus. The authors suggested that the approach could potentially be extended to other disease states and immunological phenotypes. Specific HLA alleles were associated with 15,000 to 20,000 TCR beta sequences at a false discovery rate of 0.05 in a later analysis. The presence/absence analyses assumed that sequencing depth was roughly uniform across donors, and that assumption may not be true. According to a later genetic analysis, donors in an Asian-associated ancestry cluster had fewer N-insertions in productive TCRs than the approximately 650-donor mean. Assigning TCR associations to individual alleles was difficult when HLA alleles, especially DR and DQ, strongly co-occurred. A further reported finding was that TCR beta sequences accurately predicted the HLA-A and HLA-B alleles for most subjects in the first cohort.

Regarding this clone: Its binding antigen is unknown. No base qualities exist here, and no much larger clone lies one base off it.

The receptor library was made with the immunoSEQ multiplex PCR assay. The multiplex PCR relied on a mix of 60 forward primers for TCR Vbeta segments and 13 reverse primers for TCR Jbeta segments. A multiplex PCR assay on genomic DNA amplified the CDR3 region of rearranged TCR beta genes. On the Illumina HiSeq System, the amplified TCR beta libraries were sequenced as 87-base-pair reads. Per the authors' processing: A later analysis counted some 80 million unique TCR beta chains across the 670 or so repertoires, and about 10 million of these chains were shared by at least two donors. Raw reads were error-corrected and collapsed into unique sequences by a nearest-neighbor algorithm in which closely related sequences were merged to remove PCR and sequencing errors. Alignment of CDR3 sequences to IMGT reference sequences was used to assign V, D and J gene segments. For a sequence to be retained, at least a six-nucleotide match to both a V gene segment and a J gene segment was required. Rearrangements were classified as productive when the CDR3 lacked stop codons and remained in frame with V and J, and all other rearrangements were classified as non-productive. Following IMGT convention, CDR3 was defined as the stretch from the second conserved V-encoded cysteine to the conserved J-encoded phenylalanine. The earlier analysis of 587 of the donors excluded sequences that lacked an unambiguous match to a single V gene segment. In an earlier analysis of several hundred of the donors, V segments were called functional above 56.7% productive rearrangements and were called segregating when the between-donor standard deviation exceeded 5%. A statistical classification framework was built for diagnosing cytomegalovirus status from the catalog of TCR beta chain sequences. V and J gene assignment, in a later analysis, came from comparing TCR nucleotide sequences with IMGT/GENE-DB human TR gene sequences. The TCRdist pipeline was used in a later analysis to assign CDR3 sequences and most-parsimonious VDJ recombination scenarios. In a later analysis, each TCR beta chain was defined by its CDR3 amino acid sequence together with its V-gene family, and reads without a unique V-gene family were excluded. To address suspected cross-contamination and a sequencing artifact, a later analysis removed approximately 600 highly shared, low-generation-probability nucleotide sequences. For each public chain, a later analysis derived a clonal expansion index from normalized ranks of inferred template counts within each repertoire. A later analysis computed generation probabilities with a VDJ recombination model fitted to out-of-frame rearrangements, and checked the results against IGoR. Hypergeometric tests were used in a later analysis to score TCR-TCR, TCR-HLA and TCR-CMV co-occurrence, with a repertoire-size bias correction applied to the TCR pairs. To estimate false discovery rates, a later analysis permuted the HLA or CMV assignments 20 times. In a later analysis, co-occurring TCRs were grouped with DBSCAN, and TCRdist sequence similarity was added when clustering was performed within HLA-allele-positive subsets. Repertoires with fewer than 30,000 or more than 120,000 public chains, plus five repertoires with anomalous nucleotide sharing, were excluded from co-occurrence clustering. In its TCRdb copy, this immuneACCESS table keeps in-frame sequences only and misses some clones. Where compared with another copy, unresolved V genes explain less than half of these, and the others have no known cause. The D gene and trimming were derived from the DNA, and the V and J assignments and clone size from that table. The sample table records over 150,000 clones; roughly 82% of these occur just once. The top ten clones comprise about 1.6% of the sample.

In total, around 600 healthy bone marrow donors made up the cohort. All cohort members were sampled while nominally healthy, although unrecorded immune exposures were likely present. The donor tested CMV seropositive and was one of the 289 seropositive cohort members. Each donor provided a peripheral blood sample, and peripheral blood mononuclear cells were used for TCR beta sequencing. The Qiagen DNeasy Blood Extraction Kit was used to extract genomic DNA from the blood cell samples. The CDR3, from cysteine to phenylalanine, totals 14 residues. The sequence is cut down to CDR3 DNA, 42 bases in frame from base 1. Taken from the germline V gene, the CDR1 and CDR2 loops are SGHAT and FQNNGV. Relative to germline, V is missing 3 bases and J is missing 3 bases, with 1 base of the junction outside any gene match.

Material for sequencing was PBMCs. The source of this sequence is a girl under 18 in good health and CMV-seropositive. The rearrangement joined TRBV11-2 to TRBJ2-1, and 8 junction bases match TRBD1. Here the CDR3 is given as CASSLGTGYNEQFF. The DNA sequence is TGTGCCAGCAGCTTGGGGACAGGCTACAATGAGCAGTTCTTC.